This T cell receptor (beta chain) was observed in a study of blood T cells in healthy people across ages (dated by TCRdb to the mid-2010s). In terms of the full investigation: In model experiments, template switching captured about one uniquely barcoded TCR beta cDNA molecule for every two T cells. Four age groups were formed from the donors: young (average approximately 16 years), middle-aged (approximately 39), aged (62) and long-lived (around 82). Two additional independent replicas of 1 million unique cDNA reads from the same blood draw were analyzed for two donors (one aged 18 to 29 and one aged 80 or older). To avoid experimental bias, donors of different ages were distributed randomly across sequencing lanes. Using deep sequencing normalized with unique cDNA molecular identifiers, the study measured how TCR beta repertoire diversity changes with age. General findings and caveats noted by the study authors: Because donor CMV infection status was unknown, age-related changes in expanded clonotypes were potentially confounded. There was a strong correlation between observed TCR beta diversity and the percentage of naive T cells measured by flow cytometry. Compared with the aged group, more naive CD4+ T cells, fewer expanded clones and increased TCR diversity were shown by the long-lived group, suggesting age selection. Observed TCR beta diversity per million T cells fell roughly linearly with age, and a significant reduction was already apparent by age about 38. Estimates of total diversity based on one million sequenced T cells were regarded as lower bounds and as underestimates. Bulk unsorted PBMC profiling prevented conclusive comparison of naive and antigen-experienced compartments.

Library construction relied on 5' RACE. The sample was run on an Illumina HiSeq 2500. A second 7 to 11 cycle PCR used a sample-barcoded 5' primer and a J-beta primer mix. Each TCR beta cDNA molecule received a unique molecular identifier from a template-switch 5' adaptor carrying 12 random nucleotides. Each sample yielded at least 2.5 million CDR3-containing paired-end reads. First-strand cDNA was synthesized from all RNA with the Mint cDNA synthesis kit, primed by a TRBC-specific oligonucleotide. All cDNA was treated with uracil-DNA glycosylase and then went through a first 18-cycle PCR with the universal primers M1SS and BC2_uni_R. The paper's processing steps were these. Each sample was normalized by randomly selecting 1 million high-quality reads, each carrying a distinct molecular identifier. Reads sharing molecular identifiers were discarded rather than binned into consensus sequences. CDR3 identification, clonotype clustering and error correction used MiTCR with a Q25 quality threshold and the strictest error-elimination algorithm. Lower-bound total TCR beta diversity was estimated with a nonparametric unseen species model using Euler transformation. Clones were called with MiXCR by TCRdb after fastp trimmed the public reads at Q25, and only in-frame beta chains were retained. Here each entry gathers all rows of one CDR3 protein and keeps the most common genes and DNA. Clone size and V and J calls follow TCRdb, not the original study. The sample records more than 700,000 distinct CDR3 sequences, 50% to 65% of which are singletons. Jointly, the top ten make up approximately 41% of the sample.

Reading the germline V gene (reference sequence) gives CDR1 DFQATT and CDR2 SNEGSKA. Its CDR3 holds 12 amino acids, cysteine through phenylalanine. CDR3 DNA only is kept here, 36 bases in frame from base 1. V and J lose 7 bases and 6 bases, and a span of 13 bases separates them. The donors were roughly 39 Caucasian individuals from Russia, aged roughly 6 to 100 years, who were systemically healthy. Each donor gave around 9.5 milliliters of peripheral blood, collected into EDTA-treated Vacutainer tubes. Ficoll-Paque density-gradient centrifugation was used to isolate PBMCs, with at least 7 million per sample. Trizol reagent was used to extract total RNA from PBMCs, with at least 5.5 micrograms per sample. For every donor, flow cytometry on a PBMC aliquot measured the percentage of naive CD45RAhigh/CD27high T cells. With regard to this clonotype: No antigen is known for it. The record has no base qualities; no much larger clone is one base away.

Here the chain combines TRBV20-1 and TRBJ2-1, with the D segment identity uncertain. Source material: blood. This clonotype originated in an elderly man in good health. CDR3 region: CSVGRPSNEQFF. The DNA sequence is TGCAGTGTCGGTCGGCCCAGCAATGAGCAGTTCTTC.